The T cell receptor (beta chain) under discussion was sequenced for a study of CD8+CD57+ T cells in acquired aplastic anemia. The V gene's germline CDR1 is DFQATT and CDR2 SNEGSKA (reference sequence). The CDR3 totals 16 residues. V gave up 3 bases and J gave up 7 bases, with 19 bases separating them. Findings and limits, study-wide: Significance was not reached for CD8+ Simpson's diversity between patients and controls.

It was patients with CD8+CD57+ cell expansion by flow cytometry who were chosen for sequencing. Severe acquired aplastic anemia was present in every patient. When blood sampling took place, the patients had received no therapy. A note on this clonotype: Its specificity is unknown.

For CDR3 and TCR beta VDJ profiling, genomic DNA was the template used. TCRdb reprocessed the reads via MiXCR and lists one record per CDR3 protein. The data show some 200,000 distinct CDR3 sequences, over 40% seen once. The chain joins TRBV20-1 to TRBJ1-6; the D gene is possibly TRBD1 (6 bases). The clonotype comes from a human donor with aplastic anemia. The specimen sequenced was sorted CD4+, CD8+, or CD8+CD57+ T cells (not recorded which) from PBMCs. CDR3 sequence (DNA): TGCAGTGCTAGTCCGGACAGCGAGATAACCAATTCACCCCTCCACTTT. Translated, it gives CSASPDSEITNSPLHF.